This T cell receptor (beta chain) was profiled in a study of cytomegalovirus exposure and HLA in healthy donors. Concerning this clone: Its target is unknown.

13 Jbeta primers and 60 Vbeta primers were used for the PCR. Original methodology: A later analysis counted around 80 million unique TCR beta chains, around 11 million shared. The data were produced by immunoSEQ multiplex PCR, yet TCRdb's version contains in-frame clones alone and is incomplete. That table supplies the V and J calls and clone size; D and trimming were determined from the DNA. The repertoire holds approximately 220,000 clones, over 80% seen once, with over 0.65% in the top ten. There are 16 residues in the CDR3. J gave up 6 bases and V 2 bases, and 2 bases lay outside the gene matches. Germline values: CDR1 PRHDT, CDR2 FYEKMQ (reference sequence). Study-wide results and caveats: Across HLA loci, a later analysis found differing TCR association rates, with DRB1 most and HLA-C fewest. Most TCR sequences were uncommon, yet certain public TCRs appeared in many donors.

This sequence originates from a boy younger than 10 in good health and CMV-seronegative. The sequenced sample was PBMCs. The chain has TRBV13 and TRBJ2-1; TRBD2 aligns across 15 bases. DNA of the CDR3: TGTGCCAGCAGCTTAAGGACTAGCGGGAGGGCCAATGAGCAGTTCTTC. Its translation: CASSLRTSGRANEQFF. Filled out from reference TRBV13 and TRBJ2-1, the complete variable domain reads AAGVIQSPRHLIKEKRETATLKCYPIPRHDTVYWYQQGPGQDPQFLISFYEKMQSDKGSIPDRFSAQQFSDYHSELNMSSLELGDSALYFCASSLRTSGRANEQFFGPGTRLTVL.